The 5 T cell receptor beta chains listed next were all sequenced from one sample in a study of identical twins. From the 5' RACE reads, TCRdb called clonotypes with MiXCR, one entry per CDR3 protein. The profile shows roughly 1,500,000 distinct CDR3 sequences, around 29% of them singletons. The sequenced sample was cord blood. All receptors come from a newborn girl in good health.

This clonotype has just a few counts. This chain joins TRBV2 and TRBJ2-1; 9 nucleotides agree with TRBD2. The CDR3 is 14 amino acids. With V trimmed by 2 bases and J by 9 bases, 5 bases remained unmatched. Germline V gene sequence: CDR1 SNHLY, CDR2 FYNNEI. CDR3 sequence (DNA): TGTGCCAGCAGTGAACTAGCGGGGTCGGCTGAGCAGTTCTTC. It is translated as CASSELAGSAEQFF.

The CDR3 loop reads CASSLGFGELFF. For the CDR3, the DNA is TGTGCCAGCAGTTTGGGGTTCGGGGAGCTGTTTTTT. The rearrangement uses TRBV28 and TRBJ2-2; D uncertain. The CDR3 runs to 12 residues. V lost 3 bases, J lost 7 bases, and 6 bases lay in between. In germline, CDR1 is MDHEN, CDR2 SYDVKM.

The chain uses TRBV9 and TRBJ2-7; 8 positions agree with TRBD2. With 2 bases clipped from V and 7 bases from J, the junction kept 14 bases outside the gene matches. This CDR3 is 16 amino acids long. The germline CDR1 and CDR2 sequences are SGDLS and YYNGEE. CDR3 sequence: CASSVMTGGPYNEQYF. CDR3 nucleotides: TGTGCCAGCAGCGTCATGACGGGGGGGCCCTACAATGAGCAGTACTTC.

J is TRBJ2-1 and V is TRBV20-1; 11 positions match TRBD2. From germline, CDR1 is DFQATT and CDR2 SNEGSKA (reference sequence). V was clipped by 5 bases and J by 7 bases; unmatched bases: 7. This CDR3 is built from 14 residues. As DNA, the CDR3 is TGCAGTGCTTTAGGGGCTAGCGGGAGGAATGAGCAGTTCTTC. This encodes CSALGASGRNEQFF.

The V and J genes are TRBV27 and TRBJ2-1; 9 bases agree with TRBD2. Looked up from germline, CDR1 is MNHEY and CDR2 is SMNVEV (reference sequence). Trimming removed 4 bases from V and 4 bases from J; junction bases left unmatched: 8. This CDR3 spans 16 amino acids. The CDR3 nucleotides are TGTGCCAGCAGTTCTCTTCAGCGGGGGGCTTACAATGAGCAGTTCTTC. This encodes CASSSLQRGAYNEQFF.